This T cell receptor beta chain emerged from a study of post-analysis software for immune sequencing data. Looking at the study overall: Included courses were relapsing-remitting and secondary progressive multiple sclerosis; progressive-relapsing multiple sclerosis was also included. Broader study findings: The study found significantly lower normalized Chao1 diversity in multiple sclerosis patients than in controls. Analysis by F measure revealed that same-batch samples clustered strongly together. Controls had lower frequencies than patients of a handful of TRBV segments, which included TRBV5-6, TRBV5-1 and TRBV20-1.

The TCR beta cDNA libraries contained unique molecular identifiers. There were 1 to 10 million T cells, and 450,000 to 550,000 cDNA molecules came from them. TCRdb reprocessed the PCR reads with MiXCR, giving one entry per CDR3 protein. Of approximately 150,000 distinct CDR3 sequences listed, 30% are singletons. This CDR3 comprises 14 residues. Notes on this clonotype: The antigen is undetermined. Just one base apart from a much larger clone, this may be a read error.

V gene TRBV12-3 or TRBV12-4 combines with J gene TRBJ1-2; D is unresolved. The sequencing input was blood. The clonotype comes from a girl aged 5 to 17 with multiple sclerosis. The CDR3 DNA follows: TGTGTCAGCAGTTTACCGGCGCAGATCTATGGCTACACCTTC. Translated, it gives CVSSLPAQIYGYTF.